This T cell receptor beta chain was found in a study of cytomegalovirus exposure and HLA in healthy donors. Study-level results: TCR beta V- and J-gene trimming, according to a later analysis, was linked to a missense DCLRE1C variant. In an earlier analysis, about 87% or about 30%: the productive usage of most TCR beta V segments. Researchers counted around 160 TCR beta chains as cytomegalovirus-associated. TCR beta chains associated with HLA were, in a later analysis, more clonally expanded than equally common others.

Germline V gene sequence: CDR1 LNHDA, CDR2 SQIVND (reference sequence). The CDR3 spans 15 residues. The V and J ends lost 4 bases and 8 bases, in that order; junction bases with no gene match: 10. Remarks on this clone: Its specificity is unknown.

The PCR contained 60 Vbeta and 13 Jbeta primers. The method was immunoSEQ multiplex PCR; TCRdb's version includes in-frame clones alone and lacks a portion of them. The table records some 140,000 clones, roughly 89% of them present only once. Sequencing used PBMCs. This clonotype was sampled from a woman aged 25-40 years in good health and CMV-seronegative. The rearrangement uses TRBV19 and TRBJ2-1, with 8 bases matching TRBD1. CDR3 DNA sequence: TGTGCCAGTAGTAAGGACAGGGCCGTTTCGGATGAGCAGTTCTTC. It translates to CASSKDRAVSDEQFF. Full variable domain (remainder filled in from reference TRBV19 and TRBJ2-1): DGGITQSPKYLFRKEGQNVTLSCEQNLNHDAMYWYRQDPGQGLRLIYYSQIVNDFQKGDIAEGYSVSREKKESFPLTVTSAQKNPTAFYLCASSKDRAVSDEQFFGPGTRLTVL.